These 8 T cell receptor beta chains came from one sample sequenced in a study of CD8 T cells in Susac syndrome (dated by TCRdb to the late 2010s). Library generation was performed with the immunoSEQ multiplex PCR assay. RNA was extracted using the RNeasy kit, and about 0.5 to 1 ug of the RNA was reverse transcribed with random hexamers. TCRdb passed the public sequencing reads through fastp at Q25 and MiXCR, retaining productive beta sequences. Each entry is one CDR3 protein sequence, shown with its most common DNA and genes. Within this sample are 200,000 to 250,000 distinct CDR3 sequences, with 95% of them counted one time only. Less than 0.095% of the sample belongs to the ten largest clones. Sequenced: CD4+ T cells from PBMCs. The receptors originated from a human donor with multiple sclerosis.

This clonotype came up once. The chain uses TRBV12-3 or TRBV12-4 and TRBJ1-4, with no clear D. The CDR3 runs to 14 residues. Trimming stripped 4 bases from V and 0 bases from J, with 6 bases between. As DNA, the CDR3 is TGTGCCAGCAGTTGGAGTGCAACTAATGAAAAACTGTTTTTT. Its protein product is CASSWSATNEKLFF.

This rearrangement joins TRBV12-3 or TRBV12-4 to TRBJ2-6, with D unresolved. Trimming left V 4 bases short and J 1 base short, with 5 bases between. The CDR3 spans 14 residues. CDR3 sequence (DNA): TGTGCCAGCAGTTCGGTGTCTGGGGCCAACGTCCTGACTTTC. This encodes CASSSVSGANVLTF.

V and J are TRBV20-1 and TRBJ2-1; D remains unclear. From germline, CDR1 is DFQATT and CDR2 SNEGSKA (reference sequence). The CDR3 is 12 residues long. Deletions cut 5 bases from V and 9 bases from J, with 14 bases between. This chain's CDR3 is CSAQRTAREQFF. Written as DNA, the CDR3 is TGCAGTGCTCAGAGAACCGCCCGTGAGCAGTTCTTC.

The chain combines TRBV5-4 with TRBJ1-2; TRBD1 might be the D (6 bases). V lost 6 bases to trimming and J lost 4 bases, with 19 bases between them. Germline lookup yields CDR1 SGHNT and CDR2 YYREEE (reference sequence). The CDR3 totals 15 residues. Here the CDR3 reads CASIYEPGAGYGYTF. The CDR3 bases are TGTGCCAGCATTTACGAGCCGGGGGCAGGCTATGGCTACACCTTC.

The genes are TRBV5-1 and TRBJ2-1, with TRBD2 matching over 9 bases. The V gene's germline CDR1 is SGHRS and CDR2 YFSETQ. CDR3 length equals 16 residues. Trimming cost V 0 bases and J 7 bases; bases outside gene matches: 8. CDR3 region: CASSLVAGGPSNEQFF. The DNA of the CDR3 is TGCGCCAGCAGCTTGGTGGCGGGAGGGCCTTCGAATGAGCAGTTCTTC.

This clonotype was detected only once. This chain connects TRBV29-1 to TRBJ1-2; 7 bases fit TRBD1. Germline V gene data show CDR1 as SQVTM and CDR2 as ANQGSEA. CDR3 length equals 13 residues. The trim removed 4 bases at V and 5 bases at J, leaving 7 bases unmatched. The CDR3 nucleotides are TGCAGCGTTGGAGACAGGGTTGGGTATGGCTACACCTTC. The encoded protein is CSVGDRVGYGYTF. Complete variable domain (other parts from reference TRBV29-1 and TRBJ1-2): SAVISQKPSRDICQRGTSLTIQCQVDSQVTMMFWYRQQPGQSLTLIATANQGSEATYESGFVIDKFPISRPNLTFSTLTVSNMSPEDSSIYLCSVGDRVGYGYTFGSGTRLTVV.

The chain links TRBV12-3 or TRBV12-4 to TRBJ2-1; 7 bases match TRBD1. V gave up 6 bases and J gave up 9 bases; unmatched junction bases: 14. The length of the CDR3 is 15 residues. CDR3 coding DNA: TGTGCCAGCAGCACAAAGGGACAGTCGAAGCGTGAGCAGTTCTTC. Translating it yields CASSTKGQSKREQFF.

The chain recombines TRBV5-1 with TRBJ2-1; 8 bases fit TRBD1. CDR1 is SGHRS, CDR2 YFSETQ, per germline. The length of the CDR3 is 13 residues. V lost 1 base to trimming and J lost 14 bases; unmatched junction nucleotides: 8. The CDR3 loop reads CASSLQDRDSEFF. CDR3 in DNA: TGCGCCAGCAGCTTGCAGGACAGGGATTCGGAGTTCTTC.